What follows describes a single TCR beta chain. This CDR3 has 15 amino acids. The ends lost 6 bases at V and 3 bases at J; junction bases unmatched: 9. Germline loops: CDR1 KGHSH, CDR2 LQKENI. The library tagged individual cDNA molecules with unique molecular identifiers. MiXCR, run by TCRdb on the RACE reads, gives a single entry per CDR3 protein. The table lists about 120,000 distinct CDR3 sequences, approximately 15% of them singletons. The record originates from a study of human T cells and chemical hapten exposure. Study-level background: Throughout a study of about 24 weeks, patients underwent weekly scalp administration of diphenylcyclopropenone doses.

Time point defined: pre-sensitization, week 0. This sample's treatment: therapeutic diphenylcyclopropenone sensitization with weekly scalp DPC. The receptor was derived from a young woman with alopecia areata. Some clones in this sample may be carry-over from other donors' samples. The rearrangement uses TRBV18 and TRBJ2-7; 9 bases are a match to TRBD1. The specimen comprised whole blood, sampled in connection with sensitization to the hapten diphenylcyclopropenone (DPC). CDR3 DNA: TGTGCCAGCTCTCCCTCCCGGGACAGGGTCTACGAGCAGTACTTC. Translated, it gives CASSPSRDRVYEQYF.